This entry is about one TCR beta chain. Each bulk PBMC sample had roughly 400 ng DNA loaded. TCRdb's copy holds only in-frame clones and misses some; the assay was immunoSEQ multiplex PCR. The repertoire holds some 11,000 clones, with about four fifths as singletons. Time point described: week 3, after first cycle of checkpoint inhibitor. One draw preceded checkpoint blockade; another followed its first cycle at week 3. This entry comes from a study of blood T cell dynamics during melanoma immunotherapy. The overall study: Standard first-line treatment here was pembrolizumab or nivolumab plus ipilimumab in metastatic melanoma.

The CDR3 extends over 14 amino acids. Germline assignment: CDR1 ENHRY and CDR2 SYGVKD. J was trimmed by 4 bases and V by 7 bases; bases with no gene match: 9. This chain uses TRBV10-3 with TRBJ1-1; the match to TRBD1 covers 7 bases. This specimen was blood, taken from a patient treated with checkpoint blockade. This sequence originates from a human donor with melanoma. Here the CDR3 reads CAITEDRRGTEAFF. The CDR3 region has the DNA TGTGCCATCACCGAGGACAGGCGCGGCACTGAAGCTTTCTTT.